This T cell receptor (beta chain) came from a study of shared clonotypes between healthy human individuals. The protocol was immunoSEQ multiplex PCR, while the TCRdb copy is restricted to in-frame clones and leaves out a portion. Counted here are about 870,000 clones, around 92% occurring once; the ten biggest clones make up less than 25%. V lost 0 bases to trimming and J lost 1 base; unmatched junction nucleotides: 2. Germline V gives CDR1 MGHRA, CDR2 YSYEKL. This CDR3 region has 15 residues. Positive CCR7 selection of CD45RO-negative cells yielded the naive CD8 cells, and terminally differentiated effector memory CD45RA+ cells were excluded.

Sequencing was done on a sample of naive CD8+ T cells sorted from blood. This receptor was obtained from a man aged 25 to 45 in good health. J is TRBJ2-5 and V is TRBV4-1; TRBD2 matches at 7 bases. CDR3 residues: CASSQELATQETQYF. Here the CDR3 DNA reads TGCGCCAGCAGCCAAGAACTAGCGACCCAAGAGACCCAGTACTTC.